This TCR beta chain was identified during a study of shared clonotypes between healthy human individuals. Study background: Every donor yielded three CD4 naive, three CD4 memory, two CD8 naive and one CD8 memory plate.

About this clone itself: What it recognizes is unknown.

Some clones are missing from TCRdb's copy, which holds only in-frame ones; the method was immunoSEQ multiplex PCR. The sample lists under 1,900,000 clones; 98% were seen once. The CDR3 extends over 12 amino acids. V was cut by 3 bases and J by 5 bases, with 7 bases left in between. CDR1 is MNHNS, CDR2 SASEGT, per germline. Study-level results: Several donors had about 5.1% of their naive CD4 clonotypes in common. Researchers sampled only blood; tissue repertoires likely differ. The donor pool, a small one, limited the genetic and exposure-history diversity represented.

Sequencing was carried out using naive CD4+ T cells sorted from blood. Sample subset: CD45RA+ positively selected. The clonotype was recovered from a man between 25 and 39 years old in good health. V and J are TRBV6-1 and TRBJ1-1; D unclear. CDR3 coding DNA: TGTGCCAGCAGTGAGCGGAAGACTGAAGCTTTCTTT. As protein: CASSERKTEAFF.